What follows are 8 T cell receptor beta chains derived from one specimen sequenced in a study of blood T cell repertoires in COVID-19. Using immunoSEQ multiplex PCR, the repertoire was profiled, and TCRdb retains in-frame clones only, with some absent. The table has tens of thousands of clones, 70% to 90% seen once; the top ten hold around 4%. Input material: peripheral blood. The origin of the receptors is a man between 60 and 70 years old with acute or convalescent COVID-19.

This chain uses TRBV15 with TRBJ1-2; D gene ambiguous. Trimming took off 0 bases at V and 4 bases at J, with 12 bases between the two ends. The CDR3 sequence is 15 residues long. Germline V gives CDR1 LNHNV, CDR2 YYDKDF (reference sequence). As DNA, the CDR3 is TGTGCCACCAGCAGAGATCCGGGATGGGGCTATGGCTACACCTTC. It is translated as CATSRDPGWGYGYTF.

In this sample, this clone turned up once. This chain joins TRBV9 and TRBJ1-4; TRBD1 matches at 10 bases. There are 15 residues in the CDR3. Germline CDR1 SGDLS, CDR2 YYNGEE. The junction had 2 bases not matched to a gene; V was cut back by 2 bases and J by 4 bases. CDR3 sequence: CASSVGTGDNEKLFF. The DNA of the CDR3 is TGTGCCAGCAGCGTTGGGACAGGGGATAATGAAAAACTGTTTTTT.

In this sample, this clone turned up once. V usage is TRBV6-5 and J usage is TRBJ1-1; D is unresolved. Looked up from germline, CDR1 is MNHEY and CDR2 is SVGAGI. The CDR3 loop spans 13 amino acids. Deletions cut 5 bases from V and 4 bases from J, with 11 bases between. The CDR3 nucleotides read TGTGCCAGCAGTAGGGTCCGGGGCACTGAAGCTTTCTTT. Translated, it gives CASSRVRGTEAFF.

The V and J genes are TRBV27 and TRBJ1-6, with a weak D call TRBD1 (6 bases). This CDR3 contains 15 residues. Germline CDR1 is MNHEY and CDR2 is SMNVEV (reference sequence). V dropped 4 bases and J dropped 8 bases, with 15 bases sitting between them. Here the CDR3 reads CASSWGGGSYSPLHF. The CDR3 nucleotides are TGTGCCAGCAGTTGGGGGGGCGGGTCGTATTCACCCCTCCACTTT.

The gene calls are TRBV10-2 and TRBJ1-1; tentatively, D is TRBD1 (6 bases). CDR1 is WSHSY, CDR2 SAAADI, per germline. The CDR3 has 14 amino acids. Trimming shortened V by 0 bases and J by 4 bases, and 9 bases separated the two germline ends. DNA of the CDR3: TGCGCCAGCAGTGAGTCAAGGGACACCACTGAAGCTTTCTTT. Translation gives CASSESRDTTEAFF.

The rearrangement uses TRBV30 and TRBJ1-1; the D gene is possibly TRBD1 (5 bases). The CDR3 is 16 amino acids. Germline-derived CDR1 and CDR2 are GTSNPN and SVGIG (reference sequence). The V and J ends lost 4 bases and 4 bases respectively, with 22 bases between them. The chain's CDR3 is CAWTVGGTGAGTEAFF. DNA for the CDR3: TGTGCCTGGACGGTGGGGGGGACCGGGGCGGGCACTGAAGCTTTCTTT. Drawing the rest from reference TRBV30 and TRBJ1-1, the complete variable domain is SQTIHQWPATLVQPVGSPLSLECTVEGTSNPNLYWYRQAAGRGLQLLFYSVGIGQISSEVPQNLSASRPQDRQFILSSKKLLLSDSGFYLCAWTVGGTGAGTEAFFGQGTRLTVV.

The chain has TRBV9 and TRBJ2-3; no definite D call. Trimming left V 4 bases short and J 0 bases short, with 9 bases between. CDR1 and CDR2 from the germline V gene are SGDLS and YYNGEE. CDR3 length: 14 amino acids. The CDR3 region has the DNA TGTGCCAGCAGCAGAGATGCTAGCACAGATACGCAGTATTTT. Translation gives CASSRDASTDTQYF.

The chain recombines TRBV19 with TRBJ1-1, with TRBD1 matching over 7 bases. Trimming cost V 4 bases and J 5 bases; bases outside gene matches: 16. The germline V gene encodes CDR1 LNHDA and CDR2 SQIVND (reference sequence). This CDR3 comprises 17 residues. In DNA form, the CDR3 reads TGTGCCAGTAGTACCCGACAGGGTATATCTCCTGGGACTGAAGCTTTCTTT. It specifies CASSTRQGISPGTEAFF.